Below, one TCR beta chain is given with its context. The antigen is not known. This sample was included in a study of human CD8 memory T cell subsets. Libraries of TCR beta chains were produced by 5' RACE (UMI-labeled). In the authors' workflow: Clonotype content per TCR beta library ranged between roughly 3,000 and 20,000 functional CDR3 beta clonotypes. TCRdb re-called the 5' RACE reads; every CDR3 protein appears as one record, without DNA. The V and J calls and clone size come from TCRdb's table, not from the authors' own analysis. The clone table shows about 6,500 distinct CDR3 sequences, with the ten largest holding under 25%. The authors defined TPEX cells as CCR7+ PD-1+ TIGIT+ early memory CD8+ T cells carrying exhausted-like traits. Total CD8+ T cells were enriched by a separation that was negative and magnetic. Study-level findings and limits: Chao1 estimates suggested stem-like memory T cells exceeded precursor exhausted T cells in diversity. Stem-like memory T cells matched precursor exhausted T cells in high diversity, which effector memory cells lacked.

Sequencing was done on a sample of CD8+ T cells from PBMCs. This TCR derives from a human donor in good health.

CDR3 region: CASSLRLGLLAGELFF. This rearrangement joins TRBV27 to TRBJ2-2; TCRdb selects TRBD2, and the lack of DNA leaves this call unchecked. The CDR3 has 16 amino acids. Germline V CDR1 and CDR2: MNHEY, SMNVEV (reference sequence).